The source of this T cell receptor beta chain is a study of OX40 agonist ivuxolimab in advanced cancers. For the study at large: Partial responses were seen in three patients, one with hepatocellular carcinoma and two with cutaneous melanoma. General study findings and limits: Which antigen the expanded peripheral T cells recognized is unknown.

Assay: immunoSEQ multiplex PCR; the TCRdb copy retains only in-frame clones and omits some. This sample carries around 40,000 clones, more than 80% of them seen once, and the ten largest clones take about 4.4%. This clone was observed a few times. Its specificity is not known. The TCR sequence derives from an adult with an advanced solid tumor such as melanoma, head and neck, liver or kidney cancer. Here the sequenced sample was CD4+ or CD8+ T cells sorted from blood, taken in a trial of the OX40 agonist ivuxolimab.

The CDR3 region is CAVAPGGLATYEQYF. The CDR3 region has the DNA TGTGCCGTTGCCCCGGGAGGACTAGCGACCTACGAGCAGTACTTC. This chain joins TRBV15 and TRBJ2-7; 9 bases are shared with TRBD2. V lost 11 bases to trimming and J lost 2 bases; unmatched junction nucleotides: 13. The CDR3 is made up of 15 amino acids. Per germline, CDR1 LNHNV and CDR2 YYDKDF (reference sequence). The whole variable domain, filled in from reference TRBV15 and TRBJ2-7, reads DAMVIQNPRYQVTQFGKPVTLSCSQTLNHNVMYWYQQKSSQAPKLLFHYYDKDFNNEADTPDNFQSRRPNTSFCFLDIRSPGLGDTAMYLCAVAPGGLATYEQYFGPGTRLTVT.